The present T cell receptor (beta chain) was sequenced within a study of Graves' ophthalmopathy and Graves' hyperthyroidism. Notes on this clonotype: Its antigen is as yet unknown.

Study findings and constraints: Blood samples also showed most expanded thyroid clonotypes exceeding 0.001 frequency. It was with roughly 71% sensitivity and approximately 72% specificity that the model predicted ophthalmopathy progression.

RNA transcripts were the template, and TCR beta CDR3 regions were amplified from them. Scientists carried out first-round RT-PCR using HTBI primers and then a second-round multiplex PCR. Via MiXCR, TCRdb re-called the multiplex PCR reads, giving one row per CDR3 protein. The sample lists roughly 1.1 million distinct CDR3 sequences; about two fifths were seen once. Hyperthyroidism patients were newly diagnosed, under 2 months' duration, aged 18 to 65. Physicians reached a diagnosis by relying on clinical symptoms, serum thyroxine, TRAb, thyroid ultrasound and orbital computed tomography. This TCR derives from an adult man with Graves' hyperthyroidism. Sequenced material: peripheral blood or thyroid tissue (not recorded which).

The CDR3 sequence: CASSNNHPGADSPLHF. CDR3 bases: TGTGCCAGTAGTAACAATCATCCAGGGGCAGATTCACCCCTCCACTTT. This chain connects TRBV19 to TRBJ1-6; tentative D call: TRBD1 (6 bases). This CDR3 has 16 residues. Germline V CDR1 and CDR2: LNHDA, SQIVND (reference sequence). Between the trimmed V and J ends, which lost 4 bases and 8 bases, there was a span of 18 bases.